These 3 T cell receptor beta chains came from one sample sequenced in a study of breast tumors, draining lymph nodes, adjacent tissues. Using its own MiXCR run on the multiplex PCR reads, TCRdb lists one record per CDR3 protein. The sample contains 50,000 to 85,000 distinct CDR3 sequences, approximately 40% of which appear only once. Source material: breast tumor tissue. The receptors stem from a female donor with breast cancer. Some clones in this sample may be carry-over from other donors' samples.

This clonotype was detected ten times or more. Here the CDR3 DNA reads TGCAGTGCTAGAGTAGCTTTGGGCACAGATACGCAGTATTTT. This translates into CSARVALGTDTQYF. The genes are TRBV20-1 and TRBJ2-3, with D unclear. CDR3 size: 14 residues. V lost 1 base, J lost 1 base, and 9 bases lay in between. The germline CDR1 and CDR2 sequences are DFQATT and SNEGSKA (reference sequence).

This clonotype was picked up many times. This rearrangement joins TRBV2 to TRBJ2-3; 12 bases map to TRBD2. Germline V gives CDR1 SNHLY, CDR2 FYNNEI. This CDR3 has 16 amino acids. V lost 5 bases, J lost 7 bases, and 10 bases stayed unmatched. DNA for the CDR3: TGTGCCAGCAGTCGCCATTCTAGCGGGGGGGTAAATACGCAGTATTTT. It translates to CASSRHSSGGVNTQYF.

There are many counts of this clonotype. V usage is TRBV5-8 and J usage is TRBJ1-6; 7 bases line up with TRBD1. Germline assignment: CDR1 SGHTS and CDR2 YDEGEE. Trimming removed 3 bases from V and 9 bases from J; junction bases left unmatched: 9. This CDR3 contains 15 residues. The CDR3, as DNA: TGTGCCAGCAGCTCCAGGAGGGGGCAGAGTTCACCCCTCCACTTT. Translation: CASSSRRGQSSPLHF. Supplemented by reference TRBV5-8 and TRBJ1-6, the full variable domain reads EAGVTQSPTHLIKTRGQQATLRCSPISGHTSVYWYQQALGLGLQFLLWYDEGEERNRGNFPPRFSGRQFPNYSSELNVNALELEDSALYLCASSSRRGQSSPLHFGNGTRLTVT.